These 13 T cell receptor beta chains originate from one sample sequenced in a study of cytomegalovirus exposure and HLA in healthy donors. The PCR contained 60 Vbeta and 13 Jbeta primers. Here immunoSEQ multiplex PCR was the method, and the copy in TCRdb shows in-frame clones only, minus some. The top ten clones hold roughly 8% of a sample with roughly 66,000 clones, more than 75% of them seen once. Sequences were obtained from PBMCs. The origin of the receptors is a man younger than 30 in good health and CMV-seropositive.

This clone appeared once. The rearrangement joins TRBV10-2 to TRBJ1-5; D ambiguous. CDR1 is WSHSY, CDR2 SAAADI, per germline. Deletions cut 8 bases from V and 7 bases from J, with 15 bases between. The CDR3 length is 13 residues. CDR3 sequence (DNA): TGCGCCAGCTCCGAGGGAGGGAGCCAGCCCCAGCATTTT. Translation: CASSEGGSQPQHF.

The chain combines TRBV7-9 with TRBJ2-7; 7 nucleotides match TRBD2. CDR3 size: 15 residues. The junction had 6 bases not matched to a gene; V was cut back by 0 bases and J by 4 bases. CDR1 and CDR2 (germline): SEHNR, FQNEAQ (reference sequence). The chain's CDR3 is CASSLAQGGLYEQYF. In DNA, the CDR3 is TGTGCCAGCAGCTTAGCGCAGGGAGGGCTTTACGAGCAGTACTTC.

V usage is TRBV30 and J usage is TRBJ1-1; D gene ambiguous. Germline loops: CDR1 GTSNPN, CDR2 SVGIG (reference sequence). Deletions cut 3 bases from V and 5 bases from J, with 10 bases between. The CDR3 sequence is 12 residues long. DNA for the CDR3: TGTGCCTGGAGCGCGACTGGAACTGAAGCTTTCTTT. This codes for CAWSATGTEAFF.

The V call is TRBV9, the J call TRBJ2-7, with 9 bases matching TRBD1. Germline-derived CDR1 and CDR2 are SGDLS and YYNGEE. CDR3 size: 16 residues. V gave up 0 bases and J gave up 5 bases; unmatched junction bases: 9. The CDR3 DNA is TGTGCCAGCAGCGTAGCGTTCGGGACAGGGTATGACGAGCAGTACTTC. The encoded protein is CASSVAFGTGYDEQYF.

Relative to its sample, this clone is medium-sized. Written as DNA, the CDR3 is TGTGCCAGCAGTGAACTAGCGGGGGGGCCCGGGGAGCTGTTTTTT. The encoded protein is CASSELAGGPGELFF. The chain is built from TRBV6-1 and TRBJ2-2, with 12 nucleotides matching TRBD2. The CDR3 consists of 15 residues. Germline V lookup: CDR1 MNHNS, CDR2 SASEGT. J was trimmed by 6 bases and V by 2 bases; bases with no gene match: 1.

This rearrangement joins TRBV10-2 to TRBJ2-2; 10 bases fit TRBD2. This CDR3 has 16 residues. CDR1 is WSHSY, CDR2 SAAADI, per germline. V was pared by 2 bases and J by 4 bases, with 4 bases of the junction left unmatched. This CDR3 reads CASSESLAGVTGELFF. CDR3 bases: TGCGCCAGCAGTGAGAGTCTAGCGGGAGTCACCGGGGAGCTGTTTTTT.

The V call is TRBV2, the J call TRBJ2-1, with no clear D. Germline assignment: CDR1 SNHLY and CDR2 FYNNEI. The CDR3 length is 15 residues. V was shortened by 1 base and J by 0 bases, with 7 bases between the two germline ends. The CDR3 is CASSEGSRSYNEQFF. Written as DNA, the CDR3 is TGTGCCAGCAGTGAAGGGAGCCGCTCCTACAATGAGCAGTTCTTC.

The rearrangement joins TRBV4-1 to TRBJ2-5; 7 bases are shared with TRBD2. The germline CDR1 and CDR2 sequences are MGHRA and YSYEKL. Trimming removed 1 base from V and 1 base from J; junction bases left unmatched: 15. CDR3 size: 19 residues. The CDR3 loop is CASSQAVLQAGPTQETQYF. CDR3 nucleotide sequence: TGCGCCAGCAGCCAAGCTGTCCTGCAAGCGGGACCCACCCAAGAGACCCAGTACTTC.

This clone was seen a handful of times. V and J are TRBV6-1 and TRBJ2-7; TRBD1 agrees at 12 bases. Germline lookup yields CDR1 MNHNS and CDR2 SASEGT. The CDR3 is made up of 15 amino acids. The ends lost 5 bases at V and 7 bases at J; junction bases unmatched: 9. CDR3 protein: CASSIPGQGAGEQYF. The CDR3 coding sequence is TGTGCCAGCAGTATTCCGGGACAGGGGGCTGGAGAGCAGTACTTC.

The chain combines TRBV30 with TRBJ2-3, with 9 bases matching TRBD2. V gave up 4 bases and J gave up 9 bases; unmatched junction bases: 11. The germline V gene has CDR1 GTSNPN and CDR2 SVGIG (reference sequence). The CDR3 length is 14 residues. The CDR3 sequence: CAWTPGAGGPTQYF. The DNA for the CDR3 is TGTGCCTGGACCCCGGGAGCGGGAGGACCCACGCAGTATTTT.

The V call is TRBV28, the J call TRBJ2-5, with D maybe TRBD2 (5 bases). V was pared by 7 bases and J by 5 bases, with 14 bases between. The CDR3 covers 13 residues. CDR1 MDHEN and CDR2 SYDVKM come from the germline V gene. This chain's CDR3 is CASTLRVAETQYF. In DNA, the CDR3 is TGTGCCAGCACCCTTAGGGTAGCGGAGACCCAGTACTTC.

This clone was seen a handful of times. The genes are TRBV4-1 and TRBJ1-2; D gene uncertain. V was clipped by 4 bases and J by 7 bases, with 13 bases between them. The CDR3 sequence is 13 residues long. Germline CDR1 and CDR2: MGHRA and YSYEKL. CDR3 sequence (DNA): TGCGCCAGCAGCCTGGGCCTCGAGCCTGGCTACACCTTC. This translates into CASSLGLEPGYTF.

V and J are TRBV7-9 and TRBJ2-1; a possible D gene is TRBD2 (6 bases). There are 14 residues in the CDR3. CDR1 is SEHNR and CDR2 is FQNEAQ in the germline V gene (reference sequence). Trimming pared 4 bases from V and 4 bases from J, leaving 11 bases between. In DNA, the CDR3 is TGTGCCAGCAGCTCACCGGGAGCATACAATGAGCAGTTCTTC. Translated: CASSSPGAYNEQFF.